The 2 T cell receptor beta chains listed next were all sequenced from one sample in a study of T cells after yellow fever vaccination. MiXCR, run by TCRdb on the 5' RACE reads, gives a single entry per CDR3 protein. The table includes 200,000 to 300,000 distinct CDR3 sequences, around 6.7% detected once. The input for sequencing was CD4+ T cells sorted from PBMCs, taken on the day of the yellow fever booster vaccination. These receptors were obtained from a man aged 30 to 39 who received the YFV17D yellow fever vaccine.

This clonotype was seen more than once but under ten times. The V gene is TRBV29-1, the J gene TRBJ2-1; no clear D. CDR1 and CDR2 (germline): SQVTM, ANQGSEA. Trimming pared 5 bases from V and 6 bases from J, leaving 5 bases between. CDR3 length: 10 amino acids. CDR3 sequence: CSVRGNEQFF. CDR3 nucleotide sequence: TGCAGCGTTCGAGGCAATGAGCAGTTCTTC.

This clonotype was counted between two and nine times. This chain uses TRBV10-3 with TRBJ2-1; a weak D match, TRBD2 (7 bases). V lost 10 bases to trimming and J lost 7 bases, with 20 bases between them. Germline lookup yields CDR1 ENHRY and CDR2 SYGVKD. The CDR3 contains 14 residues. In DNA, the CDR3 is TGTGCCACCATGATAGGGGGAGGGTGGAATGAGCAGTTCTTC. This sequence encodes CATMIGGGWNEQFF.